The rows below give T cell receptor beta chains drawn from one sample of a study of blood T cell repertoires in COVID-19. Sequencing used immunoSEQ multiplex PCR; TCRdb keeps in-frame clones, though not all of them. The table shows over 300,000 clones, with about 82% occurring only once. Sequences were obtained from peripheral blood. These receptors were collected from a human donor in a cohort sampled during active COVID-19. CDR3s leave out the opening cysteine and the closing phenylalanine or tryptophan.

11	TRBV19	ASMARGSYEQY
12	TRBV6-5	ASRVGTGYYGYT
11	TRBV7-9	ASSRTGQETQY
11	TRBV30	AWRDSGFYGYT
17	TRBV4-2	ASSQDSNLAGPSYNEQF
13	TRBV6-5	ASSRRTGVYNEQF
12	TRBV6-5	ASSKMSVNTEAF
9	TRBV29-1	SPDRSTEAF
10	TRBV6-5	ASSYVESPLH
11	TRBV9	ASSPRHAEEAF
13	TRBV30	AWGPTGTVNTEAF
12	TRBV2	ASSLQGSYNEQF
11	TRBV29-1	SVRGNPSNEQF
14	TRBV5-1	ASSLLSGTGVYEQY
17	TRBV4-1	ASSPSAGLAGGNTGELF
14	TRBV5-1	ASSPGTGPLNYGYT
12	TRBV5-4	ASSRNRGSYEQY
10	TRBV30	AWSSTGGELF
17	TRBV19	ASSISSGGVAGGTDTQY
16	TRBV5-1	ASSLDPGGTFGNQPQH
14	TRBV27	ASSFLGKGDNEKLF
13	TRBV7-9	ASSPGQGENEKLF
11	TRBV27	ASSLSEYQPQH
13	TRBV14	ASSHGQGRRNTIY
17	TRBV9	ASSVSWTSGGASTDTQY
15	TRBV4-1	ASSQDWGGYSNQPQH
13	TRBV5-6	ASSSAQGSNQPQH
10	TRBV7-3	ASSLSGETQY
12	TRBV5-1	ASSLSGSSYEQY